This passage covers 15 T cell receptor beta chains from one sample sequenced in a study of cytomegalovirus exposure and HLA in healthy donors. Some clones are missing from TCRdb's copy, which holds only in-frame ones; the method was immunoSEQ multiplex PCR. The repertoire holds under 100,000 clones, with approximately 96% as singletons. The sample comprised PBMCs. Source of these receptors: a woman aged 18-35 years in good health and CMV-seronegative.

J is TRBJ1-5 and V is TRBV18; 7 positions match TRBD1. Looked up from germline, CDR1 is KGHSH and CDR2 is LQKENI. The CDR3 length is 14 residues. V lost 3 bases to trimming and J lost 4 bases; unmatched junction nucleotides: 3. CDR3 in DNA: TGTGCCAGCTCACCGACAGGGACGAATCAGCCCCAGCATTTT. This gives the protein CASSPTGTNQPQHF.

The chain combines TRBV6-1 with TRBJ1-2; D is perhaps TRBD1 (6 bases). CDR3 length equals 11 residues. The V end was cut by 6 bases, the J end by 4 bases, with 6 bases between. CDR1 MNHNS and CDR2 SASEGT come from the germline V gene. The CDR3 region has the DNA TGTGCCAGCAGGGACAGCTATGGCTACACCTTC. Translating gives CASRDSYGYTF.

The chain combines TRBV2 with TRBJ1-2; 8 nucleotides align to TRBD1. The CDR3 is made up of 13 amino acids. Germline CDR1 SNHLY, CDR2 FYNNEI. With V trimmed by 5 bases and J by 4 bases, 3 bases remained unmatched. CDR3 residues: CASSTGQGYGYTF. The CDR3 DNA sequence: TGTGCCAGCAGTACTGGACAGGGCTATGGCTACACCTTC.

As regards this clone: One end of the junction is discordant with germline, which a read error may explain. This chain uses TRBV10-2 with TRBJ2-3; D is uncertain. The CDR3 covers 11 residues. CDR1 is WSHSY, CDR2 SAAADI, per germline. This CDR3 reads CASSPTNTQYF. DNA for the CDR3: TGCGCCAGCAGCCCCACAAATACGCAGTATTTT.

The gene calls are TRBV10-2 and TRBJ2-7, with D possibly matching TRBD2 (6 bases). V was cut by 4 bases and J by 0 bases, with 13 bases left in between. The CDR3 consists of 15 residues. Germline V gives CDR1 WSHSY, CDR2 SAAADI. The CDR3 loop is CASSVLASNSYEQYF. CDR3 bases: TGCGCCAGCAGTGTACTAGCCAGTAACTCCTACGAGCAGTACTTC.

V is TRBV18 and J is TRBJ1-1, with D perhaps TRBD1 (6 bases). Germline V lookup: CDR1 KGHSH, CDR2 LQKENI. The CDR3 has 18 residues. Trimming left V 1 base short and J 6 bases short, with 24 bases between. The CDR3 nucleotides are TGTGCCAGCTCACCACGCCGGTCAGGCCTCGAGGGGGTCCCTGAAGCTTTCTTT. It specifies CASSPRRSGLEGVPEAFF. The variable domain in full, completed from reference TRBV18 and TRBJ1-1, reads NAGVMQNPRHLVRRRGQEARLRCSPMKGHSHVYWYRQLPEEGLKFMVYLQKENIIDESGMPKERFSAEFPKEGPSILRIQQVVRGDSAAYFCASSPRRSGLEGVPEAFFGQGTRLTVV.

This clone was recorded once. J is TRBJ1-1 and V is TRBV10-3, with TRBD1 as a possible D gene (6 bases). Trimming took off 10 bases at V and 4 bases at J, with 13 bases between the two ends. The CDR3 length is 12 residues. Germline CDR1 is ENHRY and CDR2 is SYGVKD. This CDR3 is CATSTGTTEAFF. In nucleotides, the CDR3 is TGTGCCACGAGTACAGGGACCACTGAAGCTTTCTTT.

CDR3: CASSPSGQNYGYTF. The CDR3 nucleotides are TGTGCCAGCAGCCCATCGGGACAGAACTATGGCTACACCTTC. This chain uses TRBV11-2 with TRBJ1-2, with 7 bases fitting TRBD1. Germline V gene data show CDR1 as SGHAT and CDR2 as FQNNGV. CDR3 length equals 14 residues. The junction had 5 bases not matched to a gene; V was cut back by 5 bases and J by 2 bases.

The genes are TRBV15 and TRBJ2-7, with 9 positions matching TRBD1. The V and J ends lost 1 base and 3 bases, in that order; junction bases with no gene match: 4. Germline CDR1 reads LNHNV; CDR2 reads YYDKDF (reference sequence). This CDR3 has 15 residues. The DNA for the CDR3 is TGTGCCACCAGCAGAGCCGGGACAGGGTACTACGAGCAGTACTTC. Protein sequence: CATSRAGTGYYEQYF.

This rearrangement joins TRBV18 to TRBJ2-7, with D tentatively TRBD1 (6 bases). This CDR3 spans 12 amino acids. The germline V gene encodes CDR1 KGHSH and CDR2 LQKENI. With 6 bases removed from V and 4 bases from J, the gap between germline ends came to 10 bases. The CDR3 loop is CASSSRGYEQYF. The CDR3 region has the DNA TGTGCCAGCTCGTCCAGGGGTTACGAGCAGTACTTC.

The chain uses TRBV30 and TRBJ2-3, with 7 bases aligning to TRBD2. V shed 4 bases, J shed 5 bases, and the junction held 9 bases outside the gene matches. The CDR3 consists of 14 residues. Germline CDR1 GTSNPN, CDR2 SVGIG (reference sequence). The CDR3, as DNA: TGTGCCTGGAACGGTTTGTCTAGCGGAGATACGCAGTATTTT. Protein product: CAWNGLSSGDTQYF.

The rearrangement uses TRBV6-1 and TRBJ1-4, with 8 bases that match TRBD1. Germline V gives CDR1 MNHNS, CDR2 SASEGT. Trimming at V came to 6 bases and at J to 2 bases, leaving 2 bases not matched to a gene. This CDR3 region has 14 residues. The CDR3 sequence is CASRNRGTNEKLFF. The CDR3 DNA reads TGTGCCAGCAGAAACAGGGGGACTAATGAAAAACTGTTTTTT.

This chain joins TRBV18 and TRBJ2-3, with 13 bases that match TRBD2. The V and J ends lost 4 bases and 2 bases, in that order; junction bases with no gene match: 6. In germline, CDR1 is KGHSH, CDR2 LQKENI. The CDR3 loop spans 17 amino acids. CDR3 amino acids: CASSLLTSGRPTDTQYF. CDR3 DNA: TGTGCCAGCTCACTACTGACTAGCGGGAGGCCCACAGATACGCAGTATTTT.

The chain combines TRBV7-6 with TRBJ2-5; the match to TRBD1 covers 7 bases. V was pared by 3 bases and J by 9 bases, with 10 bases of the junction left unmatched. The germline gives CDR1 SGHVS, CDR2 FNYEAQ. The CDR3 consists of 14 residues. The CDR3 DNA reads TGTGCCAGCAGCTTCAACATAGGGGGCGAGGCCCAGTACTTC. Translated: CASSFNIGGEAQYF.

This clone was counted once. V and J are TRBV9 and TRBJ2-1, with a weak D call TRBD1 (5 bases). With 0 bases removed from V and 5 bases from J, the gap between germline ends came to 9 bases. This CDR3 contains 14 residues. Germline assignment: CDR1 SGDLS and CDR2 YYNGEE. Here the CDR3 DNA reads TGTGCCAGCAGCGTAGAAGACAGTAACAATGAGCAGTTCTTC. Encoded protein: CASSVEDSNNEQFF. Using reference TRBV9 and TRBJ2-1 for the parts outside the CDR3, the full variable domain is DSGVTQTPKHLITATGQRVTLRCSPRSGDLSVYWYQQSLDQGLQFLIQYYNGEERAKGNILERFSAQQFPDLHSELNLSSLELGDSALYFCASSVEDSNNEQFFGPGTRLTVL.